The 19 T cell receptor beta chains below were found in one sample sequenced in a study of Ad26.COV2.S vaccination and SARS-CoV-2 variants. Using immunoSEQ multiplex PCR, the repertoire was profiled, and TCRdb retains in-frame clones only, with some absent. The repertoire holds under 250,000 clones, with around nine tenths as singletons. This sample's treatment: 15 to 20 received Ad26.COV2.S at low or high dose, single or two shots; roughly five received placebo; per-sample allocation not given. Specimen acquisition occurred on day 63 following the initial vaccine or placebo injection. This specimen was peripheral blood, taken in a trial of Ad26.COV2.S vaccine versus placebo. The receptors here all came from a person between 18 and 65 years old who received the Ad26.COV2.S COVID-19 vaccine or a placebo.

CDR3 nucleotides: TGTGCCAGCAGAGGACTAGCGGGGGGGGAGTCTACGTTCTTC. Protein product: CASRGLAGGESTFF. The V and J genes are TRBV6-5 and TRBJ2-1; 15 nucleotides line up with TRBD2. V lost 6 bases to trimming and J lost 15 bases; unmatched junction nucleotides: 9. Germline V CDR1 and CDR2: MNHEY, SVGAGI. This CDR3 is built from 14 residues.

V usage is TRBV5-5 and J usage is TRBJ2-7; tentative D call: TRBD1 (6 bases). Trimming pared 5 bases from V and 2 bases from J, leaving 14 bases between. Germline V gives CDR1 SGHKS, CDR2 YYEKEE (reference sequence). The CDR3 sequence is 14 residues long. The chain's CDR3 is CASSRETGAYEQYF. CDR3 nucleotides: TGTGCCAGCAGTAGAGAGACAGGAGCCTACGAGCAGTACTTC.

This chain links TRBV5-4 with TRBJ2-1; perhaps TRBD2 as D (5 bases). There are 15 residues in the CDR3. Germline CDR1 SGHNT, CDR2 YYREEE (reference sequence). V was shortened by 1 base and J by 7 bases, with 15 bases between the two germline ends. The CDR3 coding sequence is TGTGCCAGCAGCTTGATTGGGAGCGGCTCGAATGAGCAGTTCTTC. This sequence encodes CASSLIGSGSNEQFF.

In its sample, this clone was seen a few times. V is TRBV6-6 and J is TRBJ2-7; TRBD1 matches 8 bases. Looked up from germline, CDR1 is MNHNY and CDR2 is SVGAGI (reference sequence). The CDR3 runs 14 residues. The junction had 0 bases not matched to a gene; V was cut back by 2 bases and J by 0 bases. This CDR3 is CASSYGQGSYEQYF. In DNA form, the CDR3 reads TGTGCCAGCAGTTACGGACAGGGCTCCTACGAGCAGTACTTC.

V gene TRBV6-5 combines with J gene TRBJ1-3; D remains unclear. CDR1 and CDR2 from the germline V gene are MNHEY and SVGAGI. Between the trimmed V and J ends, which lost 6 bases and 0 bases, there was a span of 12 bases. The CDR3 has 15 amino acids. CDR3 sequence (DNA): TGTGCCAGCAGGGAGGGTATTGTCTCTGGAAACACCATATATTTT. Amino acids: CASREGIVSGNTIYF.

The chain has TRBV6-2 or TRBV6-3 and TRBJ2-1, with 10 positions matching TRBD2. Germline V CDR1 and CDR2: MNHEY, SVGEGT. CDR3 length equals 16 residues. V dropped 0 bases and J dropped 9; count of bases not matched to a gene: 8. This chain's CDR3 is CASSYSRLAGVGEQFF. CDR3 sequence (DNA): TGTGCCAGCAGTTACTCGCGCCTAGCGGGAGTTGGTGAGCAGTTCTTC.

The chain employs TRBV19 and TRBJ1-4, with TRBD1 identical over 7 bases. Germline V gene sequence: CDR1 LNHDA, CDR2 SQIVND (reference sequence). There are 15 residues in the CDR3. V dropped 7 bases and J dropped 2; count of bases not matched to a gene: 7. CDR3 in DNA: TGTGCCAGTAATGAACAGGGGAGGACTAATGAAAAACTGTTTTTT. This gives the protein CASNEQGRTNEKLFF.

J is TRBJ1-1 and V is TRBV7-3, with TRBD1 as a possible D gene (6 bases). This CDR3 is 17 amino acids long. V was cut by 0 bases and J by 1 base, with 15 bases left in between. CDR1 and CDR2 from the germline V gene are SGHTA and FQGTGA. CDR3 in amino acids: CASSLTGHLTSNTEAFF. CDR3 DNA sequence: TGTGCCAGCAGCTTAACGGGACATTTAACATCGAACACTGAAGCTTTCTTT.

This chain uses TRBV12-5 with TRBJ1-1, with 10 bases aligning to TRBD1. With 5 bases clipped from V and 6 bases from J, the junction kept 6 bases outside the gene matches. There are 14 residues in the CDR3. The germline gives CDR1 LGHNT, CDR2 FRNRAP. The CDR3 region is CASGIGTGDPEAFF. The CDR3 DNA follows: TGTGCTAGTGGTATCGGGACAGGGGATCCTGAAGCTTTCTTT. The entire variable domain, with the rest obtained from reference TRBV12-5 and TRBJ1-1, is as follows: DARVTQTPRHKVTEMGQEVTMRCQPILGHNTVFWYRQTMMQGLELLAYFRNRAPLDDSGMPKDRFSAEMPDATLATLKIQPSEPRDSAVYFCASGIGTGDPEAFFGQGTRLTVV.

This chain uses TRBV29-1 with TRBJ2-3; D is undetermined. V was trimmed by 8 bases and J by 1 base, leaving 13 bases between them. Germline V lookup: CDR1 SQVTM, CDR2 ANQGSEA. The CDR3 contains 13 residues. CDR3 protein: CSTDLAGTDTQYF. CDR3 sequence (DNA): TGCAGCACCGACCTGGCTGGCACAGATACGCAGTATTTT.

This chain uses TRBV6-5 with TRBJ1-1; 7 bases match TRBD1. The CDR3 is 14 residues long. With V trimmed by 8 bases and J by 0 bases, 6 bases remained unmatched. Germline loops: CDR1 MNHEY, CDR2 SVGAGI. The DNA of the CDR3 is TGTGCCAGCCCAGCGGGGACAGTGAACACTGAAGCTTTCTTT. Translated: CASPAGTVNTEAFF.

The chain recombines TRBV27 with TRBJ2-2; a weak D match, TRBD1 (7 bases). V lost 6 bases and J 7 bases, leaving 21 bases between the germline ends. This CDR3 region has 16 residues. CDR1 is MNHEY and CDR2 is SMNVEV in the germline V gene (reference sequence). CDR3 nucleotide sequence: TGTGCCAGCAGAGAGGCCGTGGACAGGAGGGGCGGGGAGCTGTTTTTT. Translation: CASREAVDRRGGELFF.

The chain links TRBV19 to TRBJ1-1; weak D call: TRBD1 (5 bases). This CDR3 is 13 amino acids long. Trimming removed 4 bases at V and 3 bases at J, with 9 bases between. Germline loops: CDR1 LNHDA, CDR2 SQIVND (reference sequence). The CDR3 loop reads CASSTRADTEAFF. As DNA, the CDR3 is TGTGCCAGTAGTACCAGGGCGGACACTGAAGCTTTCTTT.

This rearrangement joins TRBV6-5 to TRBJ1-5, with 7 bases identical to TRBD1. The length of the CDR3 is 14 residues. From germline, CDR1 is MNHEY and CDR2 SVGAGI. V shed 8 bases, J shed 4 bases, and the junction held 8 bases outside the gene matches. CDR3 amino acids: CASYHRGTNQPQHF. CDR3 nucleotides: TGTGCCAGCTATCACAGGGGAACGAATCAGCCCCAGCATTTT.

This rearrangement joins TRBV3-1 (or the pseudogene TRBV3-2) to TRBJ2-1; 7 nucleotides align to TRBD2. Germline CDR1 LGHDT, CDR2 YNNKEL (reference sequence). The V segment lost 0 bases and the J segment 4 bases; nucleotides outside the gene matches: 3. The CDR3 loop spans 15 amino acids. CDR3 residues: CASSQEAGPYNEQFF. The CDR3 DNA reads TGTGCCAGCAGCCAAGAAGCGGGGCCGTACAATGAGCAGTTCTTC.

This clone was detected once. The J gene is TRBJ1-4, the V gene TRBV18, with unresolved D. Between the trimmed V and J ends, which lost 4 bases and 2 bases, there was a span of 11 bases. Germline V CDR1 and CDR2: KGHSH, LQKENI. CDR3 size: 15 residues. The CDR3 DNA reads as TGTGCCAGCTCACTTCAAGTATCGACTAATGAAAAACTGTTTTTT. Translating gives CASSLQVSTNEKLFF.

Turning to this clone: The limits of the CDR3 on the DNA are not certain, so only TCRdb's listed CDR3 is given. V and J are TRBV6-5 and TRBJ1-2; TRBD1, as called in the table, went unchecked against the DNA. Germline assignment: CDR1 MNHEY and CDR2 SVGAGI. The CDR3 is 15 residues long, ends included. This CDR3 reads CASSSSTGGRRGYTF.

The chain carries TRBV15 and TRBJ2-3; 8 bases align to TRBD2. J gave up 4 bases and V 2 bases, and 8 bases lay outside the gene matches. CDR1 and CDR2 from the germline V gene are LNHNV and YYDKDF (reference sequence). The CDR3 is 16 residues long. The chain's CDR3 is CATSRQAGEMSDTQYF. The CDR3 region has the DNA TGTGCCACCAGCAGACAAGCGGGGGAGATGTCAGATACGCAGTATTTT.

This chain joins TRBV19 and TRBJ2-3; 8 nucleotides agree with TRBD2. The V and J ends lost 10 bases and 3 bases, in that order; junction bases with no gene match: 3. The CDR3 spans 12 residues. CDR1 is LNHDA and CDR2 is SQIVND in the germline V gene (reference sequence). The CDR3 DNA reads as TGTGCCACCGTAGCGGGGACAGATACGCAGTATTTT. Translated: CATVAGTDTQYF. The variable domain in full, completed from reference TRBV19 and TRBJ2-3, reads DGGITQSPKYLFRKEGQNVTLSCEQNLNHDAMYWYRQDPGQGLRLIYYSQIVNDFQKGDIAEGYSVSREKKESFPLTVTSAQKNPTAFYLCATVAGTDTQYFGPGTRLTVL.